A single sample gave rise to the 18 T cell receptor beta chains below, sequenced in a study of blood T cell repertoires in COVID-19. Clones were sequenced by immunoSEQ multiplex PCR, and TCRdb holds only the in-frame ones, with some missing. The sample shows almost 350,000 clones, roughly nine tenths of them seen only once. The sequenced material came from peripheral blood. The receptor source for this set is a woman aged 60-70 years with COVID-19, enrolled during active disease.

This clone was seen just once. In DNA form, the CDR3 reads TGTGCCAGCAGCTTGCCCCTAGCGACGACAGATACGCAGTATTTT. Encoded protein: CASSLPLATTDTQYF. The rearrangement links TRBV5-6 to TRBJ2-3; a weak D match, TRBD2 (6 bases). This CDR3 comprises 15 residues. CDR1 SGHDT and CDR2 YYEEEE come from the germline V gene. Deletions cut 1 base from V and 3 bases from J, with 12 bases between.

The chain employs TRBV11-3 and TRBJ2-1; 9 nucleotides line up with TRBD1. This CDR3 is built from 18 residues. V trimming: 5 bases; J trimming: 6 bases; junction bases outside the gene matches: 17. The germline gives CDR1 SGHNT, CDR2 YENEEA. CDR3 sequence reads: CASSQYPRGQGIGNEQFF. The CDR3 DNA sequence: TGTGCCAGCAGCCAATACCCGAGGGGACAGGGAATAGGCAATGAGCAGTTCTTC. The complete variable domain, with remaining parts taken from reference TRBV11-3 and TRBJ2-1, reads EAGVVQSPRYKIIEKKQPVAFWCNPISGHNTLYWYLQNLGQGPELLIRYENEEAVDDSQLPKDRFSAERLKGVDSTLKIQPAELGDSAVYLCASSQYPRGQGIGNEQFFGPGTRLTVL.

The chain recombines TRBV5-5 with TRBJ2-1; D remains unclear. V was cut by 0 bases and J by 1 base, with 14 bases left in between. This CDR3 comprises 17 residues. Germline V CDR1 and CDR2: SGHKS, YYEKEE (reference sequence). CDR3 amino acids: CASSLGAGTSSYNEQFF. The CDR3 DNA follows: TGTGCCAGCAGCTTGGGGGCCGGCACATCTTCCTACAATGAGCAGTTCTTC. The variable domain in full, with the rest retrieved from reference TRBV5-5 and TRBJ2-1, is DAGVTQSPTHLIKTRGQQVTLRCSPISGHKSVSWYQQVLGQGPQFIFQYYEKEERGRGNFPDRFSARQFPNYSSELNVNALLLGDSALYLCASSLGAGTSSYNEQFFGPGTRLTVL.

The chain employs TRBV24-1 and TRBJ2-1; 16 positions agree with TRBD2. The CDR3 length is 17 residues. V lost 2 bases and J lost 9; bases outside the gene matches: 6. CDR1 is KGHDR and CDR2 is SFDVKD in the germline V gene. Here the CDR3 reads CATSDWGLAGGPGEQFF. CDR3 sequence (DNA): TGTGCCACCAGTGATTGGGGACTAGCGGGGGGGCCCGGTGAGCAGTTCTTC.

In its sample, this clone was seen once. The chain has TRBV13 and TRBJ2-1; 8 positions agree with TRBD2. Germline V gene sequence: CDR1 PRHDT, CDR2 FYEKMQ (reference sequence). There are 16 residues in the CDR3. Trimming removed 7 bases from V and 7 bases from J; junction bases left unmatched: 15. The DNA of the CDR3 is TGTGCCAGCACCCGCCGCCGGGGGGGCTATGGGAATGAGCAGTTCTTC. The encoded protein is CASTRRRGGYGNEQFF.

The chain employs TRBV9 and TRBJ2-2; 10 bases are a match to TRBD1. V lost 6 bases to trimming and J lost 5 bases; unmatched junction nucleotides: 13. The germline gives CDR1 SGDLS, CDR2 YYNGEE. This CDR3 has 17 amino acids. The DNA of the CDR3 is TGTGCCAGCACCAAGTTGACAGGGGGCGCGGGAACCGGGGAGCTGTTTTTT. Amino acid sequence: CASTKLTGGAGTGELFF.

V is TRBV6-5 and J is TRBJ1-1; a weak D match, TRBD1 (6 bases). Per germline, CDR1 MNHEY and CDR2 SVGAGI. Trimming took 5 bases from V and 5 from J, leaving 15 bases between them. CDR3 length: 14 amino acids. CDR3 region: CASSTTGRRTEAFF. The CDR3, as DNA: TGTGCCAGCAGTACTACAGGGAGACGAACTGAAGCTTTCTTT.

The chain uses TRBV19 and TRBJ2-7; TRBD1 agrees at 8 bases. CDR1 LNHDA and CDR2 SQIVND come from the germline V gene (reference sequence). This CDR3 comprises 13 residues. After removal of 8 bases from V and 7 bases from J, the junction contained 10 bases not matched to a gene. As DNA, the CDR3 is TGTGCCAGTTCGGGGACAGGTTTTTGGGAGCAGTACTTC. Translating gives CASSGTGFWEQYF.

The rearrangement uses TRBV5-1 and TRBJ2-6; unclear D gene. The CDR3 extends over 16 amino acids. The germline V gene has CDR1 SGHRS and CDR2 YFSETQ. The germline V and J ends were trimmed by 1 base and 0 bases, with 8 bases remaining between them. The CDR3: CASSLTASSGANVLTF. CDR3 coding DNA: TGCGCCAGCAGCTTGACCGCGAGCTCTGGGGCCAACGTCCTGACTTTC.

The chain uses TRBV30 and TRBJ2-7; the match to TRBD2 covers 10 bases. The CDR3 length is 15 residues. CDR1 is GTSNPN and CDR2 is SVGIG in the germline V gene (reference sequence). With V trimmed by 3 bases and J by 6 bases, 11 bases remained unmatched. The CDR3 bases are TGTGCCTGGAGCACGGGGACTAGCGCTACGAGCGAGCAGTACTTC. Protein sequence: CAWSTGTSATSEQYF.

This chain connects TRBV10-2 to TRBJ1-1; D is undetermined. V lost 7 bases, J lost 11 bases, and 17 bases lay in between. CDR3 length: 12 residues. CDR1 is WSHSY, CDR2 SAAADI, per germline. This CDR3 is CASIQPAGGAFF. For the CDR3, the DNA is TGCGCCAGCATCCAGCCCGCCGGAGGGGCTTTCTTT.

The gene calls are TRBV19 and TRBJ1-5; 8 nucleotides line up with TRBD1. The CDR3 totals 17 residues. V dropped 5 bases and J dropped 0; count of bases not matched to a gene: 9. In germline, CDR1 is LNHDA, CDR2 SQIVND (reference sequence). CDR3: CASSGRGPRYSNQPQHF. Here the CDR3 DNA reads TGTGCCAGTAGTGGCAGGGGGCCCCGGTATAGCAATCAGCCCCAGCATTTT. Complete variable domain (other parts from reference TRBV19 and TRBJ1-5): DGGITQSPKYLFRKEGQNVTLSCEQNLNHDAMYWYRQDPGQGLRLIYYSQIVNDFQKGDIAEGYSVSREKKESFPLTVTSAQKNPTAFYLCASSGRGPRYSNQPQHFGDGTRLSIL.

The gene calls are TRBV19 and TRBJ1-1; D gene ambiguous. Trimming cost V 8 bases and J 0 bases, with 13 bases left between them. The CDR3 runs to 14 residues. Germline CDR1 LNHDA, CDR2 SQIVND (reference sequence). CDR3 in DNA: TGTGCCAGTTGGGCCCCAAAAATGAACACTGAAGCTTTCTTT. This translates into CASWAPKMNTEAFF.

On this clone itself: The sample holds other DNA sequences that translate to the same CDR3. The chain uses TRBV5-1 and TRBJ1-2; D call uncertain. The CDR3 consists of 14 residues. CDR1 SGHRS and CDR2 YFSETQ come from the germline V gene. V gave up 2 bases and J gave up 0 bases, with 8 bases separating them. The CDR3 reads CASSLEGSNYGYTF. CDR3 nucleotides: TGCGCCAGCAGCTTAGAGGGCTCTAACTATGGCTACACCTTC.

J is TRBJ1-5 and V is TRBV19; D is ambiguous. The V and J ends lost 6 bases and 5 bases respectively, with 8 bases between them. CDR3 length equals 12 residues. Looked up from germline, CDR1 is LNHDA and CDR2 is SQIVND (reference sequence). The CDR3 coding sequence is TGTGCCAGTAGCCAAAAATATCAGCCCCAGCATTTT. This encodes CASSQKYQPQHF.

The CDR3 here is CASSLHSGGDEKLFF. For the CDR3, the DNA is TGCGCCAGCAGCCTCCATTCGGGGGGCGATGAAAAACTGTTTTTT. The chain employs TRBV5-1 and TRBJ1-4, with TRBD1 as a possible D gene (6 bases). The CDR3 sequence is 15 residues long. V lost 4 bases and J 6 bases, leaving 16 bases between the germline ends. CDR1 is SGHRS and CDR2 is YFSETQ in the germline V gene.

The V call is TRBV5-1, the J call TRBJ1-4, with 9 bases that match TRBD1. The germline gives CDR1 SGHRS, CDR2 YFSETQ. J lost 4 bases, V lost 7 bases, and 2 bases had no gene match. This CDR3 spans 13 amino acids. CDR3 DNA: TGCGCCAGCGGGACAGGGATTAATGAAAAACTGTTTTTT. Amino acids: CASGTGINEKLFF. Looking up the rest from reference TRBV5-1 and TRBJ1-4 gives the full variable domain: KAGVTQTPRYLIKTRGQQVTLSCSPISGHRSVSWYQQTPGQGLQFLFEYFSETQRNKGNFPGRFSGRQFSNSRSEMNVSTLELGDSALYLCASGTGINEKLFFGSGTQLSVL.

This clone was seen once. The chain carries TRBV5-1 and TRBJ1-3, with D perhaps matching TRBD1 (6 bases). The germline V and J ends were trimmed by 3 bases and 4 bases, with 11 bases remaining between them. The CDR3 extends over 14 amino acids. Germline CDR1 is SGHRS and CDR2 is YFSETQ. Here the CDR3 reads CASSWTAAGNTIYF. CDR3 DNA: TGCGCCAGCAGCTGGACAGCTGCGGGAAACACCATATATTTT. Using reference TRBV5-1 and TRBJ1-3 for the parts outside the CDR3, the full variable domain is KAGVTQTPRYLIKTRGQQVTLSCSPISGHRSVSWYQQTPGQGLQFLFEYFSETQRNKGNFPGRFSGRQFSNSRSEMNVSTLELGDSALYLCASSWTAAGNTIYFGEGSWLTVV.